These 20 T cell receptor beta chains share one sample of origin, sequenced in a study of PD-L1 blockade in urothelial cancer. Regarding time point: peripheral blood 6 weeks after treatment start. Clones were read by immunoSEQ multiplex PCR, and TCRdb kept only the in-frame ones, dropping some. The data hold under 25,000 clones, with roughly 85% observed a single time. Specimen: PBMCs, collected around atezolizumab (anti-PD-L1) treatment. The receptors come from a man between 65 and 80 years old with urothelial cancer.

The chain employs TRBV25-1 and TRBJ2-5; D is possibly TRBD2 (7 bases). The CDR3 is made up of 15 amino acids. The V gene lost 4 bases and the J gene lost 5 bases, with 17 bases spanning the gap. The germline V gene has CDR1 MGHDK and CDR2 SYGVNS. CDR3: CASSVGAGGSETQYF. The CDR3 DNA sequence: TGTGCCAGCAGTGTGGGGGCCGGGGGGTCGGAGACCCAGTACTTC.

The chain carries TRBV2 and TRBJ1-1, with D possibly being TRBD1 (6 bases). Deletions cut 11 bases from V and 4 bases from J, with 17 bases between. The CDR3 has 13 residues. Germline V gene sequence: CDR1 SNHLY, CDR2 FYNNEI. CDR3 sequence reads: CARARAGVTEAFF. The CDR3 bases are TGTGCCCGCGCGCGGGCAGGGGTCACTGAAGCTTTCTTT.

The chain couples TRBV28 to TRBJ1-5; D remains ambiguous. V was shortened by 8 bases and J by 0 bases, with 2 bases between the two germline ends. CDR3 size: 11 residues. In germline, CDR1 is MDHEN, CDR2 SYDVKM. In DNA form, the CDR3 reads TGTGCCAGCTATAGCAATCAGCCCCAGCATTTT. Translating it yields CASYSNQPQHF.

This sequence joins TRBV6-1 and TRBJ1-2, with 9 bases identical to TRBD1. The V gene end was trimmed by 6 bases and the J gene end by 8 bases; junction bases not matched to a gene: 7. Germline-derived CDR1 and CDR2 are MNHNS and SASEGT. The CDR3 runs to 13 residues. In DNA, the CDR3 is TGTGCCAGCAGCTACAGGGGGCGCGAAGGCTACACCTTC. This gives the protein CASSYRGREGYTF.

This clone was found once. Other DNA sequences of this sample code for an identical CDR3. This chain joins TRBV6-5 and TRBJ2-1; D gene ambiguous. The length of the CDR3 is 13 residues. Trimming left V 6 bases short and J 0 bases short, with 6 bases between. Germline V gene lookup returns CDR1 MNHEY and CDR2 SVGAGI. Here the CDR3 DNA reads TGTGCCAGCAGCCCCTCCTCCTACAATGAGCAGTTCTTC. It yields the protein CASSPSSYNEQFF.

The chain employs TRBV9 and TRBJ2-7, with TRBD1 as a possible D gene (5 bases). The germline gives CDR1 SGDLS, CDR2 YYNGEE. The CDR3 extends over 15 amino acids. V lost 4 bases and J lost 5, with 19 bases in between. CDR3 sequence (DNA): TGTGCCAGCAGCCCCACCCCAGGGTTGGGTAACGAGCAGTACTTC. Its protein is CASSPTPGLGNEQYF.

The table lists this clone with a count of one. The chain recombines TRBV18 with TRBJ1-1; 8 bases fit TRBD1. V was clipped by 2 bases and J by 4 bases; unmatched bases: 9. The length of the CDR3 is 16 residues. Germline lookup yields CDR1 KGHSH and CDR2 LQKENI. The CDR3 region has the DNA TGTGCCAGCTCACCAGTCGAGGCAGGGGGCTCCACTGAAGCTTTCTTT. The encoded protein is CASSPVEAGGSTEAFF.

This clone was observed a handful of times. The chain couples TRBV7-6 to TRBJ2-7; D is possibly TRBD1 (6 bases). Trimming pared 5 bases from V and 5 bases from J, leaving 28 bases between. Per germline, CDR1 SGHVS and CDR2 FNYEAQ. The CDR3 consists of 18 residues. The DNA of the CDR3 is TGTGCCAGCAGCCCAACCGAACAGGGAATTGGTTCGGTTGACGAGCAGTACTTC. Protein product: CASSPTEQGIGSVDEQYF. Based on the CDR3 plus reference TRBV7-6 and TRBJ2-7, the full variable domain is GAGVSQSPRYKVTKRGQDVALRCDPISGHVSLYWYRQALGQGPEFLTYFNYEAQQDKSGLPNDRFSAERPEGSISTLTIQRTEQRDSAMYRCASSPTEQGIGSVDEQYFGPGTRLTVT.

This clone is a singleton in its sample. This sequence joins TRBV7-2 and TRBJ2-3; tentative D call: TRBD2 (6 bases). V lost 8 bases and J 0 bases, leaving 12 bases between the germline ends. The CDR3 loop spans 14 amino acids. Germline V gene data show CDR1 as SGHTA and CDR2 as FQGNSA. The CDR3, as DNA: TGTGCCAGCGGACGAGCGGGCAGCACAGATACGCAGTATTTT. This codes for CASGRAGSTDTQYF.

The chain couples TRBV5-1 to TRBJ2-7; D remains unclear. V gave up 0 bases and J gave up 3 bases, with 4 bases separating them. Germline V gives CDR1 SGHRS, CDR2 YFSETQ. The CDR3 runs to 12 residues. This chain's CDR3 is CASSLDIYEQYF. DNA for the CDR3: TGCGCCAGCAGCTTGGACATCTACGAGCAGTACTTC.

The J gene is TRBJ1-1, the V gene TRBV6-1, with D maybe TRBD1 (5 bases). V lost 6 bases, J lost 10 bases, and 18 bases lay in between. This CDR3 has 13 residues. The germline gives CDR1 MNHNS, CDR2 SASEGT. The CDR3 spells CASRSGPQGGAFF. The CDR3 DNA reads as TGTGCCAGCAGGTCCGGGCCCCAGGGAGGAGCTTTCTTT.

The J gene is TRBJ2-3, the V gene TRBV7-2; 7 nucleotides line up with TRBD1. The V gene end was trimmed by 5 bases and the J gene end by 1 base; junction bases not matched to a gene: 6. The CDR3 contains 15 residues. CDR1 SGHTA and CDR2 FQGNSA come from the germline V gene. The CDR3 reads CASSLQGVRTDTQYF. CDR3 bases: TGTGCCAGCAGCCTCCAGGGGGTTCGCACAGATACGCAGTATTTT. Based on the CDR3 plus reference TRBV7-2 and TRBJ2-3, the full variable domain is GAGVSQSPSNKVTEKGKDVELRCDPISGHTALYWYRQSLGQGLEFLIYFQGNSAPDKSGLPSDRFSAERTGGSVSTLTIQRTQQEDSAVYLCASSLQGVRTDTQYFGPGTRLTVL.

The chain combines TRBV18 with TRBJ2-7; 12 bases map to TRBD2. V dropped 3 bases and J dropped 0; count of bases not matched to a gene: 6. CDR1 KGHSH and CDR2 LQKENI come from the germline V gene. The CDR3 runs to 17 residues. CDR3 in amino acids: CASSPRLAGANSYEQYF. The CDR3 DNA follows: TGTGCCAGCTCACCCCGACTAGCGGGAGCAAACTCCTACGAGCAGTACTTC. The variable domain in full, with the rest retrieved from reference TRBV18 and TRBJ2-7, is NAGVMQNPRHLVRRRGQEARLRCSPMKGHSHVYWYRQLPEEGLKFMVYLQKENIIDESGMPKERFSAEFPKEGPSILRIQQVVRGDSAAYFCASSPRLAGANSYEQYFGPGTRLTVT.

The rearrangement uses TRBV6-1 and TRBJ2-5; 7 bases are shared with TRBD1. The J call could be wrong; TRBJ2-7 is a better fit for the DNA end. Germline assignment: CDR1 MNHNS and CDR2 SASEGT. This CDR3 spans 14 amino acids. The CDR3 coding sequence is TGTGCCAGCAGTGGAAGACAGGGCTCAGGCGAGCAGTACTTC. Protein: CASSGRQGSGEQYF.

The chain uses TRBV28 and TRBJ2-1, with TRBD2 as a possible D gene (6 bases). The CDR3 has 14 residues. V gave up 6 bases and J gave up 0 bases, with 9 bases separating them. Germline lookup yields CDR1 MDHEN and CDR2 SYDVKM. The CDR3 is CASSGGSSYNEQFF. The CDR3 DNA is TGTGCCAGCAGCGGAGGGAGCTCCTACAATGAGCAGTTCTTC.

This chain uses TRBV19 with TRBJ2-7; 9 nucleotides agree with TRBD1. The germline CDR1 and CDR2 sequences are LNHDA and SQIVND (reference sequence). Losses at the gene ends were 5 bases for V and 0 bases for J; bases not matched to a gene: 8. The CDR3 has 16 amino acids. As DNA, the CDR3 is TGTGCCAGTAGTCCGGACAGGGGCCTCGTCTCCTACGAGCAGTACTTC. Translating gives CASSPDRGLVSYEQYF.

The chain links TRBV5-1 to TRBJ2-5, with a tentative D call TRBD2 (6 bases). This CDR3 contains 15 residues. The germline V and J ends were trimmed by 1 base and 5 bases, with 15 bases remaining between them. Per germline, CDR1 SGHRS and CDR2 YFSETQ. Here the CDR3 DNA reads TGCGCCAGCAGCTTGAACGGAGGGGTTATGGAGACCCAGTACTTC. It specifies CASSLNGGVMETQYF.

J is TRBJ2-1 and V is TRBV29-1; tentatively, D is TRBD1 (6 bases). Germline V gene lookup returns CDR1 SQVTM and CDR2 ANQGSEA. The V end lost 7 bases, the J end lost 1 base, and 11 bases lay between the germline ends. CDR3 size: 13 residues. The DNA of the CDR3 is TGCAGCGCCAGGGACATTTCCTACAATGAGCAGTTCTTC. Its translation: CSARDISYNEQFF.

The genes are TRBV6-5 and TRBJ1-1; D gene uncertain. V lost 3 bases, J lost 2 bases, and 13 bases lay in between. CDR1 and CDR2 (germline): MNHEY, SVGAGI. There are 15 residues in the CDR3. CDR3 sequence reads: CASSYLSTVNTEAFF. CDR3 in DNA: TGTGCCAGCAGTTATCTATCCACAGTAAACACTGAAGCTTTCTTT.

The gene calls are TRBV9 and TRBJ2-5; 14 bases map to TRBD2. The germline V gene encodes CDR1 SGDLS and CDR2 YYNGEE. V was clipped by 8 bases and J by 5 bases; unmatched bases: 8. This CDR3 is built from 15 residues. Here the CDR3 DNA reads TGTGCCAGTACGACTAGCGGGAGGGGGGGGGAGACCCAGTACTTC. Encoded protein: CASTTSGRGGETQYF.